These T cell receptor beta chains were read from a single sample in a study of Ad26.COV2.S vaccination and SARS-CoV-2 variants. Method: immunoSEQ multiplex PCR; TCRdb's copy keeps in-frame clones and lacks some. The data show some 340,000 clones, around 83% seen once. The sequencing here drew on peripheral blood, taken in a trial of Ad26.COV2.S vaccine versus placebo. The origin of the receptors is a person aged 18-60 years who received the Ad26.COV2.S COVID-19 vaccine or a placebo. Each CDR3 is given with its conserved first and last residue. The listing skips clone size in some rows; elsewhere it reads once, few, many or a size class.

abundance: -; j_gene: TRBJ2-7; v_gene: TRBV5-1; CDR3aa: CASSLGAGGNYEQYF
abundance: -; j_gene: TRBJ1-1; v_gene: TRBV6-5; CDR3aa: CASRTNRDIPEAFF
abundance: -; j_gene: TRBJ2-3; v_gene: TRBV6-4; CDR3aa: CASSEGASADTQYF
abundance: -; j_gene: TRBJ1-2; v_gene: TRBV10-3; CDR3aa: CAISESPRGTNYGYTF
abundance: -; j_gene: TRBJ2-7; v_gene: TRBV28; CDR3aa: CASSLNLRGLPMVQYF
abundance: -; j_gene: TRBJ1-3; v_gene: TRBV19; CDR3aa: CARGQGGPGNTIYF
abundance: -; j_gene: TRBJ2-3; v_gene: TRBV9; CDR3aa: CASSVADTDQYF
abundance: -; j_gene: TRBJ2-1; v_gene: TRBV13; CDR3aa: CASSQTGSPYNEQFF
abundance: -; j_gene: TRBJ2-1; v_gene: TRBV18; CDR3aa: CASSPSTGAYNEQFF
abundance: -; j_gene: TRBJ1-4; v_gene: TRBV6-4; CDR3aa: CASSDPIRRGQVNEKLFF
abundance: -; j_gene: TRBJ2-1; v_gene: TRBV7-9; CDR3aa: CASSLGAGELNEQFF
abundance: -; j_gene: TRBJ1-6; v_gene: TRBV27; CDR3aa: CASHGQGASPLHF
abundance: -; j_gene: TRBJ2-7; v_gene: TRBV29-1; CDR3aa: CSVEGKYEQYF
abundance: -; j_gene: TRBJ1-1; v_gene: TRBV7-8; CDR3aa: CASSLRTSGYRFTEAFF
abundance: -; j_gene: TRBJ2-7; v_gene: TRBV2; CDR3aa: CASSEAIYEQYF
abundance: -; j_gene: TRBJ1-1; v_gene: TRBV30; CDR3aa: CAWSVQAGGYTEAFF
abundance: -; j_gene: TRBJ1-2; v_gene: TRBV5-6; CDR3aa: CASSWDATTNYGYTF
abundance: -; j_gene: TRBJ2-7; v_gene: TRBV9; CDR3aa: CASSVEGLSSYEQYF
abundance: -; j_gene: TRBJ1-1; v_gene: TRBV18; CDR3aa: CASSPAGRGRLNTEAFF
abundance: -; j_gene: TRBJ1-3; v_gene: TRBV6-4; CDR3aa: CASSDGSPGNTIYF
abundance: once; j_gene: TRBJ1-2; v_gene: TRBV5-1; CDR3aa: CASRTGYDYGYTF
abundance: -; j_gene: TRBJ1-4; v_gene: TRBV28; CDR3aa: CASMWQAPGNEKLFF
abundance: -; j_gene: TRBJ2-3; v_gene: TRBV3-1/TRBV3-2; CDR3aa: CASSQDPLRLDTQYF
abundance: -; j_gene: TRBJ1-1; v_gene: TRBV5-6; CDR3aa: CASSLVRGTEAFF
abundance: -; j_gene: TRBJ2-1; v_gene: TRBV7-6; CDR3aa: CASSLGGSFYNEQFF
abundance: -; j_gene: TRBJ2-5; v_gene: TRBV4-3; CDR3aa: CASSQEGGGQETQYF
abundance: -; j_gene: TRBJ2-3; v_gene: TRBV5-1; CDR3aa: CASSRGTGAGGMLDTQYF
abundance: -; j_gene: TRBJ1-2; v_gene: TRBV10-3; CDR3aa: CATGQGIEYGYTF
abundance: -; j_gene: TRBJ1-2; v_gene: TRBV5-6; CDR3aa: CASSLGREGYGYTF
abundance: few; j_gene: TRBJ1-2; v_gene: TRBV20-1; CDR3aa: CSASPRTGNRPGYTF
abundance: few; j_gene: TRBJ2-2; v_gene: TRBV18; CDR3aa: CASSPRGGAETGELFF
abundance: -; j_gene: TRBJ2-2; v_gene: TRBV6-1; CDR3aa: CASSEALPGSGGVAGVVGELFF
abundance: -; j_gene: TRBJ2-1; v_gene: TRBV19; CDR3aa: CASSIAWGNEQFF
abundance: -; j_gene: TRBJ1-5; v_gene: TRBV2; CDR3aa: CASSARVGNQPQHF
abundance: -; j_gene: TRBJ1-2; v_gene: TRBV19; CDR3aa: CASSMISGDGYTF
abundance: -; j_gene: TRBJ2-1; v_gene: TRBV27; CDR3aa: CASSTYSGTSHLSSYNEQFF
abundance: -; j_gene: TRBJ1-3; v_gene: TRBV9; CDR3aa: CASSTAVSGNTIYF
abundance: once; j_gene: TRBJ1-5; v_gene: TRBV7-9; CDR3aa: CASSLATGAGNQPQHF
abundance: -; j_gene: TRBJ2-6; v_gene: TRBV5-1; CDR3aa: CASSLGAGANVLTF
abundance: -; j_gene: TRBJ1-1; v_gene: TRBV19; CDR3aa: CASSLRTRGTNTEAFF
abundance: -; j_gene: TRBJ1-1; v_gene: TRBV6-2/TRBV6-3; CDR3aa: CASSPRENTEAFF
abundance: few; j_gene: TRBJ1-1; v_gene: TRBV7-9; CDR3aa: CASSRTGPRGNTEAFF
abundance: once; j_gene: TRBJ2-7; v_gene: TRBV25-1; CDR3aa: CASTVGDGSSYEQYF
abundance: -; j_gene: TRBJ1-5; v_gene: TRBV7-9; CDR3aa: CASSLGQGNQPQHF
abundance: -; j_gene: TRBJ1-1; v_gene: TRBV6-5; CDR3aa: CASTSTGMVNTEAFF
abundance: -; j_gene: TRBJ1-1; v_gene: TRBV30; CDR3aa: CAWTGTQHTEAFF
abundance: once; j_gene: TRBJ2-3; v_gene: TRBV5-1; CDR3aa: CASSLQGTTGDTQYF
abundance: -; j_gene: TRBJ2-7; v_gene: TRBV7-2; CDR3aa: CASSLGTEHYEQYF
abundance: -; j_gene: TRBJ2-5; v_gene: TRBV5-5; CDR3aa: CASSLLVGSIETQYF
abundance: -; j_gene: TRBJ2-2; v_gene: TRBV10-3; CDR3aa: CASQGGLSGELFF
abundance: -; j_gene: TRBJ1-1; v_gene: TRBV6-5; CDR3aa: CASSYEAGPKAEAFF